The 13 T cell receptor beta chains presented below share a single source sample, sequenced in a study of blood T cell repertoires in COVID-19. Sequenced by immunoSEQ multiplex PCR; TCRdb stores in-frame clones only, minus some. The sample lists approximately 25,000 clones; 91% were seen once. Sequencing input: peripheral blood. These receptors were obtained from a human donor with active COVID-19. The donor label of this sample is uncertain.

The chain links TRBV9 to TRBJ2-1; TRBD2 matches 13 bases. The CDR3 runs to 16 residues. The V gene end was trimmed by 4 bases and the J gene end by 7 bases; junction bases not matched to a gene: 8. Germline V gene lookup returns CDR1 SGDLS and CDR2 YYNGEE. DNA for the CDR3: TGTGCCAGCAGCCAAAGGACTAGCGGGAGTGGGAATGAGCAGTTCTTC. Its translation: CASSQRTSGSGNEQFF.

The V gene is TRBV18, the J gene TRBJ2-3, with D tentatively TRBD2 (5 bases). The CDR3 consists of 15 residues. Germline-derived CDR1 and CDR2 are KGHSH and LQKENI. V lost 3 bases to trimming and J lost 0 bases, with 10 bases between them. The DNA for the CDR3 is TGTGCCAGCTCACCCAGGACGGGGAGCACAGATACGCAGTATTTT. As protein: CASSPRTGSTDTQYF.

This chain connects TRBV6-5 to TRBJ2-3, with TRBD1 identical over 7 bases. The CDR3 sequence is 15 residues long. V gave up 6 bases and J gave up 2 bases; unmatched junction bases: 8. Germline V lookup: CDR1 MNHEY, CDR2 SVGAGI. The DNA for the CDR3 is TGTGCCAGCAGCAGAAGGGACAGCTACACAGATACGCAGTATTTT. This translates into CASSRRDSYTDTQYF.

The chain links TRBV4-2 to TRBJ1-1; the D is unclear. CDR3 length equals 13 residues. Germline loops: CDR1 LGHNA, CDR2 YNFKEQ. Trimming shortened V by 0 bases and J by 3 bases, and 5 bases separated the two germline ends. The CDR3 nucleotides are TGTGCCAGCAGCCAAGACAGATACACTGAAGCTTTCTTT. Its translation: CASSQDRYTEAFF.

V is TRBV11-2 and J is TRBJ2-7; 9 nucleotides line up with TRBD1. CDR1 and CDR2 from the germline V gene are SGHAT and FQNNGV. This CDR3 has 14 amino acids. Germline trimming cut 5 bases from V and 2 bases from J; bases unmatched to any gene: 4. CDR3 bases: TGTGCCAGCAGCCGGGGACAGGGTGCCTACGAGCAGTACTTC. As protein: CASSRGQGAYEQYF.

This clone was counted once. The chain couples TRBV6-2 or TRBV6-3 to TRBJ1-1; D call uncertain. CDR1 MNHEY and CDR2 SVGEGT come from the germline V gene. V gave up 2 bases and J gave up 0 bases, with 4 bases separating them. The CDR3 spans 13 residues. CDR3 sequence reads: CASSYVMNTEAFF. The CDR3 DNA reads as TGTGCCAGCAGTTACGTTATGAACACTGAAGCTTTCTTT.

The V and J genes are TRBV19 and TRBJ2-3, with a weak D call TRBD1 (5 bases). The CDR3 consists of 14 residues. Trimming stripped 5 bases from V and 0 bases from J, with 9 bases between. Germline-derived CDR1 and CDR2 are LNHDA and SQIVND (reference sequence). The CDR3 reads CASSYRPSTDTQYF. In DNA form, the CDR3 reads TGTGCCAGTAGTTACAGGCCAAGCACAGATACGCAGTATTTT. The complete variable domain, with remaining parts taken from reference TRBV19 and TRBJ2-3, reads DGGITQSPKYLFRKEGQNVTLSCEQNLNHDAMYWYRQDPGQGLRLIYYSQIVNDFQKGDIAEGYSVSREKKESFPLTVTSAQKNPTAFYLCASSYRPSTDTQYFGPGTRLTVL.

The V call is TRBV9, the J call TRBJ2-2; weak D call: TRBD1 (6 bases). CDR1 SGDLS and CDR2 YYNGEE come from the germline V gene. Trimming stripped 0 bases from V and 6 bases from J, with 12 bases between. The CDR3 has 15 residues. CDR3: CASSVAYRASGELFF. The CDR3 nucleotides read TGTGCCAGCAGCGTAGCTTACAGGGCATCCGGGGAGCTGTTTTTT.

The rearrangement joins TRBV5-8 to TRBJ2-3, with TRBD2 matching 12 bases. The length of the CDR3 is 14 residues. After removal of 6 bases from V and 5 bases from J, the junction contained 4 bases not matched to a gene. Germline V gene lookup returns CDR1 SGHTS and CDR2 YDEGEE. The CDR3 DNA sequence: TGTGCCAGCACCCGACTAGCGGGGGTAGATACGCAGTATTTT. As protein: CASTRLAGVDTQYF.

CDR3 loop: CASSTRGAGAVAFEQYF. In nucleotides, the CDR3 is TGTGCCAGCAGCACCCGAGGTGCGGGCGCGGTTGCGTTCGAGCAGTACTTC. This chain uses TRBV5-6 with TRBJ2-7; D may be TRBD2 (5 bases). The CDR3 is made up of 17 amino acids. Germline CDR1 SGHDT, CDR2 YYEEEE. The V gene lost 4 bases and the J gene lost 6 bases, with 26 bases spanning the gap.

The chain carries TRBV3-1 (or the pseudogene TRBV3-2) and TRBJ1-2; D unclear. Trimming pared 0 bases from V and 12 bases from J, leaving 11 bases between. CDR3 length: 12 residues. CDR1 LGHDT and CDR2 YNNKEL come from the germline V gene (reference sequence). CDR3 nucleotide sequence: TGTGCCAGCAGCCAAGAAGCACAGATCCACACCTTC. Amino acids: CASSQEAQIHTF.

The V gene is TRBV12-3 or TRBV12-4, the J gene TRBJ2-7, with TRBD1 matching over 7 bases. This CDR3 is built from 12 residues. Trimming cost V 3 bases and J 7 bases; bases outside gene matches: 3. This CDR3 is CASSFYRGEQYF. As DNA, the CDR3 is TGTGCCAGCAGTTTCTACAGGGGAGAGCAGTACTTC.

This clone was recorded only once. CDR3 bases: TGTGCCAGCACAGACAGGGGACGAACTGAAGCTTTCTTT. Encoded protein: CASTDRGRTEAFF. The chain links TRBV6-5 to TRBJ1-1, with TRBD1 matching 8 bases. This CDR3 region has 13 residues. CDR1 and CDR2 (germline): MNHEY, SVGAGI. J gave up 5 bases and V 7 bases, and 6 bases lay outside the gene matches.